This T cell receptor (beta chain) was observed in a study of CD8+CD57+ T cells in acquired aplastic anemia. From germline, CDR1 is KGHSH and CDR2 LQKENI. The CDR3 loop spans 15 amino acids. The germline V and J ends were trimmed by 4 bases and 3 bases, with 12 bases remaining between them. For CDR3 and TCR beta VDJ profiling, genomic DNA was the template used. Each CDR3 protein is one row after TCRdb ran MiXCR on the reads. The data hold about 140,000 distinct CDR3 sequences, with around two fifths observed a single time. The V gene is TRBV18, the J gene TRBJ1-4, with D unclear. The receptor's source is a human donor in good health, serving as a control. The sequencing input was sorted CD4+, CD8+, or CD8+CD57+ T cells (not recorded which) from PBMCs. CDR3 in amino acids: CASSLPGGSNEKLFF. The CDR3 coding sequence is TGTGCCAGCTCACTTCCAGGAGGTTCTAATGAAAAACTGTTTTTT.